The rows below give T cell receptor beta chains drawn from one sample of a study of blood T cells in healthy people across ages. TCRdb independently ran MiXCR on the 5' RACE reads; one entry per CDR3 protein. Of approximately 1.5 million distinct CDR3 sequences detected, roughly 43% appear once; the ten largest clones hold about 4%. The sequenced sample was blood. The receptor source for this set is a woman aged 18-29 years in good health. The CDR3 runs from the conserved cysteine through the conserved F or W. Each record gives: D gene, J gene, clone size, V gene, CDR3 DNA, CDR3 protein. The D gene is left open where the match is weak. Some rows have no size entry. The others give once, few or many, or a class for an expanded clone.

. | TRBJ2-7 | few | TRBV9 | TGTGCCAGCAGCGTAACTCGGACAGCCTACGAGCAGTACTTC | CASSVTRTAYEQYF
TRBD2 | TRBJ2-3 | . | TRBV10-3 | TGTGCCATCAGTCAGGGGACTAGCGGGGACCTTGGAGGTGATACGCAGTATTTT | CAISQGTSGDLGGDTQYF
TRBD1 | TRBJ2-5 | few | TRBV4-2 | TGTGCCACCCAGGGGGATACAGAGACCCAGTACTTC | CATQGDTETQYF
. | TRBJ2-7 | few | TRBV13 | TGTGCCAGCAGCCCGGAGCGGTCCTACGAGCAGTACTTC | CASSPERSYEQYF
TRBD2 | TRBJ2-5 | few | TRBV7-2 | TGTGCCAGCAGCTTATTACCTAGCGGCCCTACAAAAAAAGAGACCCAGTACTTC | CASSLLPSGPTKKETQYF
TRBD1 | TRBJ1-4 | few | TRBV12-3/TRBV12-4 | TGTGCCAGCAGTTTAATGTACTTGGGACAGGGGGAAGAAAAACTGTTTTTT | CASSLMYLGQGEEKLFF
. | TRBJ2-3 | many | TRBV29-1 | TGCAGCGCCGGGCTAAGGCTCGCCGATACGCAGTATTTT | CSAGLRLADTQYF
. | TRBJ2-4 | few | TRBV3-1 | TGTGCCAGCAGCCAGTACGGGGGGCTCGCGGCAAACATTCAGTACTTC | CASSQYGGLAANIQYF
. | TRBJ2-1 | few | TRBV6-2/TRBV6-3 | TGTGCCAGCAGTTACTCGACCGGGCCCCCCTACAATGAGCAGTTCTTC | CASSYSTGPPYNEQFF
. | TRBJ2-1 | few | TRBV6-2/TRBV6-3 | TGTGCCAGCAGTTACTTGAGGAATGAGCAGTTCTTC | CASSYLRNEQFF
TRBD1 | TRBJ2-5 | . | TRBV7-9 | TGTGCCAGCAGCCCCCCTCCGGACAGGGATGAGACCCAGTACTTC | CASSPPPDRDETQYF